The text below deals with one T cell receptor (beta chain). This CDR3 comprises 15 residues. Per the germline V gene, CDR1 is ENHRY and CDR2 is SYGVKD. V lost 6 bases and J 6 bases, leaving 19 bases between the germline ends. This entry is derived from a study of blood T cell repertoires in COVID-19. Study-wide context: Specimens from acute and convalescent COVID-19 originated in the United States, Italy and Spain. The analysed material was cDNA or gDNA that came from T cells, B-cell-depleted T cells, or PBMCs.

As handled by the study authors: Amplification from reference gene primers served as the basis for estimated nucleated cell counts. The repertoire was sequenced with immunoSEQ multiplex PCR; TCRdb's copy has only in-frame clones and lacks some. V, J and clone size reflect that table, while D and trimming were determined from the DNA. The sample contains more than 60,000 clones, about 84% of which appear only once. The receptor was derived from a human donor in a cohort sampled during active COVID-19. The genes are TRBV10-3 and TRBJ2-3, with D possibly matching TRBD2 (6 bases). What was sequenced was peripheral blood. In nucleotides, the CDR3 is TGTGCCATCAGCCTAGGGACTGCCAGCCGGGATACGCAGTATTTT. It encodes CAISLGTASRDTQYF.